This TCR beta chain appears in the sequencing data of a study of blood T cell repertoires in COVID-19 (dated by TCRdb to 2018 to 2020). With respect to the entire study: Samples covering the acute and convalescent phases of COVID-19 were provided by collaborators in the United States, Italy and Spain. Subjects who had been exposed to COVID-19, were actively infected with it, or had recovered from it provided the deeply sampled blood TCRbeta repertoires that made up the dataset. Samples were obtained from the ongoing ImmuneRACE study (first 160 participants) and from over a thousand subjects provided by 6 global collaborators. The prospective study material was composed of cDNA or gDNA derived from T cells, B-cell-depleted T cells, or PBMCs. Nearly every sample came with metadata listing a de-identified subject ID, COVID-19 status, age in years and sex. The repertoires were released in a freely available public database meant as a resource for research on the immune response to SARS-CoV-2. HLA class I and class II types, where available, came from metadata supplied by the sample provider rather than from assay-based typing. Results the study describes overall, beyond this receptor: Clinical and demographic metadata were provided uncurated, with the amount varying by source and participant.

This clone was counted once. The antigen this receptor binds is unknown. Nothing much larger sits one base from this clone, and base qualities are not available. A distance of 12 bases separates the germline ends of V and J, which lose 6 bases and 3 bases respectively. Sequences ENHRY (CDR1) and SYGVKD (CDR2) are obtained from the germline V gene. The CDR3 covers 13 residues, taking in both the cysteine and the phenylalanine. Just the 39-base CDR3 DNA is kept, in frame starting at base 1. TCRbeta CDR3 regions were amplified from genomic DNA using the immunoSEQ Assay, a bias-controlled multiplex PCR. The paper's data handling went like this. The number of nucleated cells in each sample was estimated from the amplification of reference gene primers within the assay. To quantify the absolute abundance of each unique TCRbeta CDR3 rearrangement, sequence reads were collapsed and filtered. For each sample, productive Simpson clonality was calculated as the square root of Simpson's diversity index over productive rearrangements. Entries here come from immuneACCESS through TCRdb and include only in-frame sequences with V and J called. Some clones fail to appear in such tables; in the studies checked, an unresolved V gene covers under half of the shortfall, and the cause of the remainder is unknown. The V and J calls and clone size were taken over from that table, and D and trimming were inferred from the DNA. This sample is represented by 70,000 or so clones; about nine tenths of them were singletons. The ten largest clones represent 5.2% of the sample.

Collaborating institutions collected whole blood in K2EDTA tubes following their own protocols. For TCRbeta analysis, collaborators shipped samples in one of three forms: frozen whole blood, isolated PBMCs, or DNA extracted from either of those sample types. This TCR came from a man aged 50 to 59 with active COVID-19. The specimen was peripheral blood. The sequence links TRBV10-3 to TRBJ2-7; the D gene is perhaps TRBD2, from 6 matching bases. The CDR3 has the sequence CAISLRRDYEQYF. The sequenced DNA: TGTGCCATCAGCCTTAGGAGGGACTACGAGCAGTACTTC.